This T cell receptor (beta chain) was documented in a study of T cell responses to AZD1222 COVID-19 vaccine. Study observations and caveats: Sampling that yielded the repertoires occurred only after the peak T cell response. Nearly half of the spike-specific TCRs reportedly recognize variant regions that carry no mutations. Seropositive status at baseline applied to only a handful of AZD1222 recipients. Clonal diversity was possibly underestimated, and white British individuals and females predominated among donors.

The data were produced by immunoSEQ multiplex PCR, yet TCRdb's version contains in-frame clones alone and is incomplete. Of more than 80,000 clones listed, 90% were seen once; the top ten hold roughly 8%. A word on this clone: Its antigen remains unknown.

The germline V gene has CDR1 MNHEY and CDR2 SVGEGT. Losses at the gene ends were 6 bases for V and 1 base for J; bases not matched to a gene: 17. The length of the CDR3 is 18 residues. The chain couples TRBV6-2 or TRBV6-3 to TRBJ2-7; 8 bases map to TRBD1. This TCR derives from an adult who received the AZD1222 COVID-19 vaccine. The material sequenced was peripheral blood, taken 28 days after the second AZD1222 dose. CDR3 amino acids: CASSSTGTGARLSYEQYF. The CDR3 DNA is TGTGCCAGCAGCTCAACCGGGACAGGAGCCCGTCTATCCTACGAGCAGTACTTC.